These 16 T cell receptor beta chains originate from one sample sequenced in a study of cytomegalovirus exposure and HLA in healthy donors. The study ran its PCR with 60 Vbeta and 13 Jbeta primers. Generated by immunoSEQ multiplex PCR, the TCRdb table keeps only in-frame clones and is missing some. This table has about 130,000 clones, 65% to 85% appearing once. Sequenced material: PBMCs. Every receptor here comes from a boy aged 5 to 17 in good health and CMV-seronegative.

This CDR3 is CASSQDRDGAYEQYF. CDR3 nucleotide sequence: TGCGCCAGCAGCCAAGACAGGGATGGGGCCTACGAGCAGTACTTC. The chain employs TRBV4-3 and TRBJ2-7; tentative D call: TRBD1 (5 bases). CDR1 and CDR2 (germline): LGHNA, YSLEER. CDR3 length equals 15 residues. Trimming took off 0 bases at V and 2 bases at J, with 11 bases between the two ends.

The chain links TRBV6-5 to TRBJ2-7; D perhaps matches TRBD1 (6 bases). Germline V lookup: CDR1 MNHEY, CDR2 SVGAGI. Trimming took 0 bases from V and 2 from J, leaving 8 bases between them. This CDR3 spans 14 amino acids. The CDR3 sequence is CASSYSGQPYEQYF. CDR3 DNA sequence: TGTGCCAGCAGTTACTCGGGACAACCCTACGAGCAGTACTTC.

Only a few counts were recorded for this clone. The chain employs TRBV5-6 and TRBJ2-3, with 10 bases fitting TRBD2. V lost 4 bases to trimming and J lost 3 bases; unmatched junction nucleotides: 5. The CDR3 contains 15 residues. Germline CDR1 and CDR2: SGHDT and YYEEEE. The CDR3 sequence: CASSTTSGNTDTQYF. Here the CDR3 DNA reads TGTGCCAGCAGCACTACTAGCGGGAATACAGATACGCAGTATTTT.

This rearrangement joins TRBV19 to TRBJ1-1; a possible D gene is TRBD1 (5 bases). The CDR3 runs 13 residues. V lost 3 bases, J lost 5 bases, and 10 bases lay in between. CDR1 and CDR2 (germline): LNHDA, SQIVND (reference sequence). The CDR3 DNA reads TGTGCCAGTAGTATTCGGCAGGGTACTGAAGCTTTCTTT. Protein product: CASSIRQGTEAFF. The variable domain in full, with the rest retrieved from reference TRBV19 and TRBJ1-1, is DGGITQSPKYLFRKEGQNVTLSCEQNLNHDAMYWYRQDPGQGLRLIYYSQIVNDFQKGDIAEGYSVSREKKESFPLTVTSAQKNPTAFYLCASSIRQGTEAFFGQGTRLTVV.

The rearrangement uses TRBV6-1 and TRBJ2-7; D is perhaps TRBD1 (6 bases). From germline, CDR1 is MNHNS and CDR2 SASEGT. V shed 1 base and J shed 5 bases, with 6 bases lying between them. The CDR3 totals 12 residues. The CDR3 here is CASSEDRDEQYF. DNA for the CDR3: TGTGCCAGCAGTGAAGACAGGGACGAGCAGTACTTC.

The chain has TRBV6-5 and TRBJ1-6, with D perhaps matching TRBD1 (5 bases). CDR1 and CDR2 from the germline V gene are MNHEY and SVGAGI. Trimming removed 6 bases at V and 7 bases at J, with 10 bases between. The CDR3 is 13 amino acids. The CDR3 nucleotides read TGTGCCAGCAGCCAGGGTCAGAATTCACCCCTCCACTTT. Translated, it gives CASSQGQNSPLHF.

The V and J genes are TRBV4-1 and TRBJ2-1; 7 bases are shared with TRBD1. The CDR3 has 18 residues. Germline loops: CDR1 MGHRA, CDR2 YSYEKL. V gave up 3 bases and J gave up 6 bases; unmatched junction bases: 17. CDR3 residues: CASSQRLGPGQKGNEQFF. CDR3 sequence (DNA): TGCGCCAGCAGCCAGCGACTCGGACCGGGACAGAAAGGCAATGAGCAGTTCTTC.

The chain couples TRBV5-4 to TRBJ2-5, with TRBD1 matching 8 bases. The germline V gene encodes CDR1 SGHNT and CDR2 YYREEE (reference sequence). J was trimmed by 3 bases and V by 0 bases; bases with no gene match: 10. The CDR3 contains 17 residues. The CDR3 sequence: CASSLEGSGGEEETQYF. Here the CDR3 DNA reads TGTGCCAGCAGCTTGGAGGGGTCAGGGGGCGAGGAAGAGACCCAGTACTTC.

The J gene is TRBJ2-1, the V gene TRBV6-4; 8 bases are a match to TRBD1. The CDR3 is 15 amino acids. Germline CDR1 and CDR2: MRHNA and SNTAGT. The V and J ends lost 4 bases and 5 bases, in that order; junction bases with no gene match: 7. The CDR3: CASSVGQGYHNEQFF. The CDR3, as DNA: TGTGCCAGCAGTGTCGGACAGGGCTATCACAATGAGCAGTTCTTC.

The chain combines TRBV4-1 with TRBJ2-3; possibly TRBD2 for D (5 bases). This CDR3 spans 16 amino acids. The V end was cut by 4 bases, the J end by 0 bases, with 14 bases between. The germline CDR1 and CDR2 sequences are MGHRA and YSYEKL. This CDR3 reads CASSPKNRGSTDTQYF. The CDR3 region has the DNA TGCGCCAGCAGCCCGAAGAACCGCGGGAGCACAGATACGCAGTATTTT.

This clone was counted between two and nine times. This chain links TRBV6-6 with TRBJ1-1, with TRBD1 matching over 8 bases. In germline, CDR1 is MNHNY, CDR2 SVGAGI (reference sequence). This CDR3 comprises 13 residues. The V gene end was trimmed by 8 bases and the J gene end by 3 bases; junction bases not matched to a gene: 5. The CDR3 sequence: CASPGQGDTEAFF. In DNA form, the CDR3 reads TGTGCCAGCCCAGGACAGGGAGACACTGAAGCTTTCTTT.

This sequence joins TRBV6-1 and TRBJ2-1; 12 nucleotides match TRBD2. This CDR3 has 15 amino acids. Germline loops: CDR1 MNHNS, CDR2 SASEGT. With V trimmed by 6 bases and J by 3 bases, 3 bases remained unmatched. CDR3 loop: CASRTSGGIYNEQFF. The DNA of the CDR3 is TGTGCCAGCAGGACTAGCGGGGGTATCTACAATGAGCAGTTCTTC.

As for this clone: Other DNA sequences in the sample encode the same CDR3. This chain links TRBV5-1 with TRBJ2-5, with 8 bases aligning to TRBD1. The V gene's germline CDR1 is SGHRS and CDR2 YFSETQ. With 3 bases clipped from V and 3 bases from J, the junction kept 4 bases outside the gene matches. The CDR3 has 14 residues. CDR3 residues: CASSSGQGKETQYF. DNA for the CDR3: TGCGCCAGCAGCTCCGGACAGGGAAAAGAGACCCAGTACTTC.

This clone has more than one count but fewer than ten. The genes are TRBV30 and TRBJ2-2; 13 bases line up with TRBD2. The length of the CDR3 is 18 residues. CDR1 and CDR2 from the germline V gene are GTSNPN and SVGIG (reference sequence). J gave up 3 bases and V 4 bases, and 11 bases lay outside the gene matches. CDR3 residues: CAWIGDRGLAGYTGELFF. CDR3 nucleotide sequence: TGTGCCTGGATAGGGGACAGGGGACTAGCGGGATACACCGGGGAGCTGTTTTTT.

The rearrangement links TRBV6-6 to TRBJ2-1, with 7 positions matching TRBD2. The CDR3 spans 16 residues. CDR1 and CDR2 from the germline V gene are MNHNY and SVGAGI (reference sequence). Losses at the gene ends were 7 bases for V and 1 base for J; bases not matched to a gene: 10. CDR3 nucleotide sequence: TGTGCCAGCACGCCCGGCTGGGGGGGTTCCTACAATGAGCAGTTCTTC. Translating it yields CASTPGWGGSYNEQFF.

V is TRBV5-4 and J is TRBJ2-1; TRBD2 matches 10 bases. This CDR3 spans 15 amino acids. Losses at the gene ends were 4 bases for V and 11 bases for J; bases not matched to a gene: 12. Germline CDR1 reads SGHNT; CDR2 reads YYREEE (reference sequence). CDR3 in amino acids: CASSQGGLAGEQQFF. CDR3 sequence (DNA): TGTGCCAGCAGCCAAGGGGGGCTAGCGGGAGAACAGCAGTTCTTC.